This T cell receptor (beta chain) was sequenced in a study of blood T cell repertoires in COVID-19. Study details: The United States, Italy and Spain supplied acute and convalescent COVID-19 samples. The cDNA or gDNA used as material had been derived from T cells, B-cell-depleted T cells, or PBMCs.

The CDR3 is 15 residues long. CDR1 and CDR2 from the germline V gene are LNHDA and SQIVND (reference sequence). The ends lost 6 bases at V and 6 bases at J; junction bases unmatched: 6. In the source study's methods: From reference gene primer amplification, estimates of nucleated cell counts were derived. Clones were sequenced by immunoSEQ multiplex PCR, and TCRdb holds only the in-frame ones, with some missing. V and J calls and clone size come straight from that table; D and trimming were deduced from the DNA. The sample includes 210,000 or so clones, roughly 85% of them seen just once. The chain carries TRBV19 and TRBJ2-2, with 11 bases identical to TRBD1. The source material was peripheral blood. The source of this sequence is a woman aged 18-29 years who had recovered from COVID-19. CDR3 in amino acids: CASSLGQGAAGELFF. In DNA, the CDR3 is TGTGCCAGTAGCCTCGGACAGGGGGCGGCCGGGGAGCTGTTTTTT.